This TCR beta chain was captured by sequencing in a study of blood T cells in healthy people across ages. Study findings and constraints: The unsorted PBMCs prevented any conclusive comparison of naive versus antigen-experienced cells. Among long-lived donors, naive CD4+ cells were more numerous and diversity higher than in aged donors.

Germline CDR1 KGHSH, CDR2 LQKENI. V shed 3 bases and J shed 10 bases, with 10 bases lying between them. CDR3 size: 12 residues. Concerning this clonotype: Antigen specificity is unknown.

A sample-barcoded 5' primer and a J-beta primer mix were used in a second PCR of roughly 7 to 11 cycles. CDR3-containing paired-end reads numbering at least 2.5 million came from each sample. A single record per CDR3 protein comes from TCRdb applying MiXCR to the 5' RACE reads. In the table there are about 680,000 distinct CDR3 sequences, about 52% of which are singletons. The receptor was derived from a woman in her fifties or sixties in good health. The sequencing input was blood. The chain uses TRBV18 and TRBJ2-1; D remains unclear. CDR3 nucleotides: TGTGCCAGCTCACCCTTGACAAGGGAGCAGTTCTTC. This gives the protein CASSPLTREQFF.